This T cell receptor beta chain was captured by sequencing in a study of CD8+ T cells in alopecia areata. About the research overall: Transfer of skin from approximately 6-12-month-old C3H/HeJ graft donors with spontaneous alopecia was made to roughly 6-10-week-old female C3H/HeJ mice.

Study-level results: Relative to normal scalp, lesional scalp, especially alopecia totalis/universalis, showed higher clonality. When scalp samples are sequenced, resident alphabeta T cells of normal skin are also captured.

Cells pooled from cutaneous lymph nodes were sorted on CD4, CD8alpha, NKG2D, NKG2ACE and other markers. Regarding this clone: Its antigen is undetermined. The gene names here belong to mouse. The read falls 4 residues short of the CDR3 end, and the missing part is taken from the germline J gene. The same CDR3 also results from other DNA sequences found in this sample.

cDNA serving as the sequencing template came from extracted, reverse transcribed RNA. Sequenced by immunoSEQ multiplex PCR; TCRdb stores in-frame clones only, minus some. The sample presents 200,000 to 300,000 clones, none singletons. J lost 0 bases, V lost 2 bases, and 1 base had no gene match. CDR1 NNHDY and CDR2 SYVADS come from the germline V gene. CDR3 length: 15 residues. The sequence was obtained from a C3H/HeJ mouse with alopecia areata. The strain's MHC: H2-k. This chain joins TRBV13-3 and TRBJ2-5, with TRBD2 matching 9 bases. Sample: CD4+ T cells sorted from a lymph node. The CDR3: CASSDDWGNQDTQYF. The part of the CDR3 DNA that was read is TGTGCCAGCAGTGACGACTGGGGGAACCAAGAC.